A selection of T cell receptor beta chains follows, all from one sample in a study of Ad26.COV2.S vaccination and SARS-CoV-2 variants. Repertoires were generated with immunoSEQ multiplex PCR, while TCRdb's copy carries only in-frame clones and drops some. This sample has about 320,000 clones, with roughly 84% found just once. The sequencing here drew on peripheral blood, taken in a trial of Ad26.COV2.S vaccine versus placebo. The receptor source for this set is a person aged 18 to 65 who received the Ad26.COV2.S COVID-19 vaccine or a placebo. Both conserved end residues are part of each CDR3. Each record gives: J gene, V gene, D gene, clone size, CDR3 DNA, CDR3 protein. D genes are given only for firm matches. Not all rows give a size; the values are once, few, many and, for expanded clones, a class.

J gene: TRBJ1-5
V gene: TRBV19
D gene: TRBD1
clone size: -
CDR3 DNA: TGTGCCAGTAGGACAGGGGGCAATCAGCCCCAGCATTTT
CDR3 protein: CASRTGGNQPQHF

J gene: TRBJ2-3
V gene: TRBV5-1
D gene: TRBD1
clone size: once
CDR3 DNA: TGCGCCAGCAGCTTGGGTGACAGGGAAGGAGATACGCAGTATTTT
CDR3 protein: CASSLGDREGDTQYF

J gene: TRBJ1-6
V gene: TRBV9
D gene: TRBD1
clone size: -
CDR3 DNA: TGTGCCAGCAGCGTAGAACAGGGGATCGATTCACCCCTCCACTTT
CDR3 protein: CASSVEQGIDSPLHF

J gene: TRBJ1-3
V gene: TRBV14
D gene: -
clone size: few
CDR3 DNA: TGTGCCAGCAGCCAATCAGGGGCTGGAAACACCATATATTTT
CDR3 protein: CASSQSGAGNTIYF

J gene: TRBJ1-2
V gene: TRBV7-2
D gene: -
clone size: -
CDR3 DNA: TGTGCCAGCAGCTATGGTTTCCGCTATGGCTACACCTTC
CDR3 protein: CASSYGFRYGYTF

J gene: TRBJ1-4
V gene: TRBV3-1/TRBV3-2
D gene: -
clone size: -
CDR3 DNA: TGTGCCAGCAGCCCCACAGGGATTGGGATTGAAAAACTGTTTTTT
CDR3 protein: CASSPTGIGIEKLFF

J gene: TRBJ2-1
V gene: TRBV11-2
D gene: -
clone size: -
CDR3 DNA: TGTGCCAGCAGCTTAGTCCGACTCCTAAGGAGTGAGCAGTTCTTC
CDR3 protein: CASSLVRLLRSEQFF

J gene: TRBJ1-5
V gene: TRBV6-1
D gene: -
clone size: once
CDR3 DNA: TGTGCCAGCAGTGAAGAGGTGGGGCCTCAGCCCCAGCATTTT
CDR3 protein: CASSEEVGPQPQHF

J gene: TRBJ1-5
V gene: TRBV4-2
D gene: -
clone size: -
CDR3 DNA: TGTGCCAGCAGCCAAGTAAGGAGGGGCAATCAGCCCCAGCATTTT
CDR3 protein: CASSQVRRGNQPQHF

J gene: TRBJ1-5
V gene: TRBV30
D gene: -
clone size: -
CDR3 DNA: TGTGCCTGGAGTGTAGGGACCAGAGTGAATAGCAATCAGCCCCAGCATTTT
CDR3 protein: CAWSVGTRVNSNQPQHF

J gene: TRBJ1-6
V gene: TRBV7-3
D gene: -
clone size: -
CDR3 DNA: TGTGCCAGCAGCTTAGGGGTTAATTCACCCCTCCACTTT
CDR3 protein: CASSLGVNSPLHF

J gene: TRBJ2-1
V gene: TRBV4-2
D gene: -
clone size: -
CDR3 DNA: TGTGCCAGCAGCCAAGAGTCCGGATATGAGTTCTTC
CDR3 protein: CASSQESGYEFF

J gene: TRBJ1-2
V gene: TRBV29-1
D gene: TRBD1
clone size: -
CDR3 DNA: TGCAGCGCAGCCTGGGACAGGGCCATCTATGGCTACACCTTC
CDR3 protein: CSAAWDRAIYGYTF

J gene: TRBJ2-1
V gene: TRBV5-1
D gene: -
clone size: -
CDR3 DNA: TGCGCCAGCTATGGGGGGACCGAGACCTACAATGAGCAGTTCTTC
CDR3 protein: CASYGGTETYNEQFF

J gene: TRBJ2-2
V gene: TRBV5-1
D gene: TRBD1
clone size: -
CDR3 DNA: TGCGCCAGCAGCCCGACAGGGGATACCGGGGAGCTGTTTTTT
CDR3 protein: CASSPTGDTGELFF

J gene: TRBJ2-5
V gene: TRBV6-5
D gene: -
clone size: -
CDR3 DNA: TGTGCCAGCAGTCCACAGGGTCAAGAGACCCAGTACTTC
CDR3 protein: CASSPQGQETQYF

J gene: TRBJ2-3
V gene: TRBV27
D gene: TRBD1
clone size: -
CDR3 DNA: TGTGCCAGCAGTTTCGAAGACAGGGGCACAGATACGCAGTATTTT
CDR3 protein: CASSFEDRGTDTQYF

J gene: TRBJ1-2
V gene: TRBV19
D gene: -
clone size: -
CDR3 DNA: TGTGCCAGTAAGGATAACTATGGCTACACCTTC
CDR3 protein: CASKDNYGYTF

J gene: TRBJ2-4
V gene: TRBV3-1/TRBV3-2
D gene: -
clone size: once
CDR3 DNA: TGTGCCAGCAGCCAAGCAGGGCTAGAAAACATTCAGTACTTC
CDR3 protein: CASSQAGLENIQYF

J gene: TRBJ2-7
V gene: TRBV18
D gene: TRBD1
clone size: -
CDR3 DNA: TGTGCCAGCTCAAAGAGGACAGGGAGCGACTACGAGCAGTACTTC
CDR3 protein: CASSKRTGSDYEQYF

J gene: TRBJ2-5
V gene: TRBV18
D gene: TRBD2
clone size: -
CDR3 DNA: TGTGCCAGCTCACGACTAGCGGGGGAAGAGACCCAGTACTTC
CDR3 protein: CASSRLAGEETQYF

J gene: TRBJ1-2
V gene: TRBV9
D gene: -
clone size: -
CDR3 DNA: TGTGCCAGCAGTGCTAACTATGGCTACACCTTC
CDR3 protein: CASSANYGYTF

J gene: TRBJ2-6
V gene: TRBV9
D gene: -
clone size: -
CDR3 DNA: TGTGCCAGCAGCGTAGGGGCAGGGGCCACTGGGGCCAACGTCCTGACTTTC
CDR3 protein: CASSVGAGATGANVLTF

J gene: TRBJ2-5
V gene: TRBV4-2
D gene: -
clone size: -
CDR3 DNA: TGTGCCAGCAGTGCCCTACCCCAGGGGGGGCAAGAGACCCAGTACTTC
CDR3 protein: CASSALPQGGQETQYF

J gene: TRBJ2-7
V gene: TRBV14
D gene: -
clone size: -
CDR3 DNA: TGTGCCAGCAGCCAAGGACAGGTGTCTACCTACGAGCAGTACTTC
CDR3 protein: CASSQGQVSTYEQYF

J gene: TRBJ1-1
V gene: TRBV2
D gene: TRBD1
clone size: -
CDR3 DNA: TGTGCCAGCCAAGCCGACAGGGGTCGGCGGGCTGAAGCTTTCTTT
CDR3 protein: CASQADRGRRAEAFF

J gene: TRBJ2-1
V gene: TRBV4-1
D gene: -
clone size: -
CDR3 DNA: TGCGCCAGCAGCCAAGGGAGCCAGGGGACATACAATGAGCAGTTCTTC
CDR3 protein: CASSQGSQGTYNEQFF

J gene: TRBJ1-3
V gene: TRBV18
D gene: -
clone size: -
CDR3 DNA: TGTGCCAGCTCACCACAGCAGGGGATGGCGGGAAACACCATATATTTT
CDR3 protein: CASSPQQGMAGNTIYF

J gene: TRBJ1-5
V gene: TRBV19
D gene: -
clone size: -
CDR3 DNA: TGTGCCAGTAGTATGGACTCCCATAGCAATCAGCCCCAGCATTTT
CDR3 protein: CASSMDSHSNQPQHF

J gene: TRBJ1-2
V gene: TRBV5-1
D gene: -
clone size: -
CDR3 DNA: TGCGCCAGCAGCCCGAGCGGGGGCACCTATGGCTACACCTTC
CDR3 protein: CASSPSGGTYGYTF

J gene: TRBJ2-5
V gene: TRBV19
D gene: -
clone size: -
CDR3 DNA: TGTGCCAGTAGCATAAACTATGAAGGGGGACAAGAGACCCAGTACTTC
CDR3 protein: CASSINYEGGQETQYF

J gene: TRBJ1-3
V gene: TRBV5-1
D gene: -
clone size: -
CDR3 DNA: TGCGCCAGCAGCTCGGAATCAGGGACAACAGGAAACACCATATATTTT
CDR3 protein: CASSSESGTTGNTIYF